Sequencing of this TCR beta chain was carried out in a study of T cell responses to AZD1222 COVID-19 vaccine (dated by TCRdb to about 2021). In terms of the full investigation: TCR sequencing covered 233 trial participants: 207 given two doses of AZD1222 and approximately 26 given two doses of MenACWY control vaccine. Trial participants were enrolled into age subgroups of 18-55, 56-69 and 70-plus years, which contained approximately 150, 28 and 58 TCR-sequenced participants, respectively.

The CDR3 regions of human TCRbeta chains were subjected to immunosequencing. The paper's data handling went like this. TCRs in the repertoires were matched against a reference library of SARS-CoV-2-specific TCRs that had been generated with the MIRA antigen-specificity platform. Breadth was defined as the fraction of unique TCRs that were SARS-CoV-2-associated. Depth was defined as the fraction of total T cells that were SARS-CoV-2-associated. Each spike-specific TCR was assigned to its reactive spike region and to a CD4 or CD8 class using the MIRA data. Log10-transformed breadth and depth values were compared by one-way ANOVA with Sidak's multiple comparisons tests. TCRdb mirrors the immuneACCESS table, restricted to in-frame sequences. Some clones are absent from its copies; in checked studies, under half trace to an unresolved V gene, and the reason for the others is unknown. V and J calls plus clone size are reproduced from that table; the DNA served to infer D and trimming. This sample lists 50,000 or so clones; roughly 90% were detected once. Clones ranked in the top ten supply about 5.4% of the sample.

On this clone: Its antigen is currently not known. No base qualities exist here, and no much larger clone lies one base off it.

What the work shows at the level of the full study, not this receptor alone: Participants were mostly white British, with more females than males. The authors suggested clonal diversity may have been underestimated. A significant rise in spike-specific TCR breadth and depth was observed after two AZD1222 doses relative to day 0 and relative to MenACWY recipients. In the small 56-69-year group, the increase in depth fell short of significance, most likely because of low power. Because no day 14 peak-response samples were available, repertoires were characterized only after the peak T cell response. Reportedly, close to half of the unique spike-specific TCRs recognized epitopes lying outside the regions that are mutated in the B.1.351 and B.1.1.7 variants. Conclusions about previously exposed vaccinees are limited, since just a handful of AZD1222 recipients were seropositive for SARS-CoV-2 at baseline. CD4 TCRs associated with the vaccine covered the entire spike protein, and the dominant responses were in regions 160-218 and 743-854.

This specimen's time point label, per the study, means: about 28 days (+/-7) after the second vaccine dose. AZD1222 recipients with second doses at about 4 weeks or about 12 weeks were pooled, because spike-specific TCR depth and breadth did not differ between schedules. Samples from vaccinated people were obtained from the UK trials COV001 and COV002, which included a single-blind randomized controlled phase 2/3 trial of AZD1222 (ChAdOx1 nCoV-19) in healthy adults. Trial participant PBMC samples were collected at day 0 and day 28 after the second dose for TCRbeta chain sequencing. Sequenced here: peripheral blood, sampled 28 days after the second AZD1222 dose. The TCR sequence derives from an adult who received the AZD1222 COVID-19 vaccine.

The sequence in DNA is TGCGCCAGCAGCCAATTTCTGGGTATAATAGGGACCTACGAGCAGTACTTC. It codes for CASSQFLGIIGTYEQYF. The rearrangement joined TRBV4-1 to TRBJ2-7; too little of a D gene remains to name it. The CDR3 runs 17 residues from the cysteine to the phenylalanine. The entry retains the CDR3 DNA only, 51 bases that are in frame from base 1. V is cut by 2 bases and J by 2 bases, and the space between the germline ends is 19 bases. Looking up the germline V gene yields CDR1 MGHRA and CDR2 YSYEKL.